This TCR beta chain derives from a study of PD-1 blockade in classical Hodgkin lymphoma. Study findings and constraints: Newly diagnosed patients had baseline TCR diversity that was reportedly lower than that of healthy donors. The causes of the repertoire differences, possibly disease activity or prior therapy, remain undefined. Patients were excluded if nivolumab began under 1 year after ASCT (the autologous transplant).

Points on this clone: Its antigen is not known.

The protocol was immunoSEQ multiplex PCR, while the TCRdb copy is restricted to in-frame clones and leaves out a portion. Here the sample spans tens of thousands of clones, around nine tenths being singletons. Time point of the sample: cycle 4 day 1 (C4D1), after more than five weeks of nivolumab. In every patient, relapse followed autologous stem cell transplantation, while exposure to brentuximab vedotin differed. Trimming removed 6 bases from V and 5 bases from J; junction bases left unmatched: 13. The CDR3 contains 16 residues. Germline V gene lookup returns CDR1 KGHSH and CDR2 LQKENI. The sequence derives from a human donor with classical Hodgkin lymphoma. Source: peripheral blood mononuclear cells (PBMCs), taken before the fourth cycle of nivolumab. The chain is built from TRBV18 and TRBJ2-3, with 8 bases lining up with TRBD2. The CDR3 reads CASSQTSVLGGDTQYF. The CDR3 nucleotides read TGTGCCAGCTCGCAGACTAGCGTCTTGGGGGGAGATACGCAGTATTTT.